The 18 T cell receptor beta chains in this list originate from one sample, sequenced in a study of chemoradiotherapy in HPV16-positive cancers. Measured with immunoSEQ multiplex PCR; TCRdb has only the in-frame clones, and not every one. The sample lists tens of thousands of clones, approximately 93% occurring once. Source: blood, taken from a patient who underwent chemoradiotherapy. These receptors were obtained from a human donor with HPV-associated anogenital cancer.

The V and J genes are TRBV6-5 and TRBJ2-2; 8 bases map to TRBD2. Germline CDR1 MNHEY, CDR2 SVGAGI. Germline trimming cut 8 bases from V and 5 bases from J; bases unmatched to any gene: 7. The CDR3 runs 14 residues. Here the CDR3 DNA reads TGTGCCAGCGCAAGCGGGAGTCCTACCGGGGAGCTGTTTTTT. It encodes CASASGSPTGELFF.

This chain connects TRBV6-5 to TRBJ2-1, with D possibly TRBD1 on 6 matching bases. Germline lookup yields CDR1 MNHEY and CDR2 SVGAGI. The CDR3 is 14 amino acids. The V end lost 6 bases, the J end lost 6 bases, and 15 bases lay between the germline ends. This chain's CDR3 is CASSLKGVRNEQFF. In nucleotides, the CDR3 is TGTGCCAGCAGCCTAAAGGGGGTTCGCAATGAGCAGTTCTTC.

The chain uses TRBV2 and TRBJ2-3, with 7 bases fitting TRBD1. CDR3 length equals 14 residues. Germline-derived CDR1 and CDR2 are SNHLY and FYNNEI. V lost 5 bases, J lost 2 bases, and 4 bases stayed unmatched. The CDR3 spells CASSSQGLTDTQYF. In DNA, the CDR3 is TGTGCCAGCAGTTCACAGGGGCTCACAGATACGCAGTATTTT. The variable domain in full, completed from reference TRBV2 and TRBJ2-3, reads EPEVTQTPSHQVTQMGQEVILRCVPISNHLYFYWYRQILGQKVEFLVSFYNNEISEKSEIFDDQFSVERPDGSNFTLKIRSTKLEDSAMYFCASSSQGLTDTQYFGPGTRLTVL.

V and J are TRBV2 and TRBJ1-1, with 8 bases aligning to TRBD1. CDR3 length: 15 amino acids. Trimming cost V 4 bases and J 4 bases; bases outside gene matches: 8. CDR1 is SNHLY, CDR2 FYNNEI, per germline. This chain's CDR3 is CASSVIQGGSTEAFF. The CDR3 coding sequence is TGTGCCAGCAGTGTCATACAGGGGGGAAGCACTGAAGCTTTCTTT.

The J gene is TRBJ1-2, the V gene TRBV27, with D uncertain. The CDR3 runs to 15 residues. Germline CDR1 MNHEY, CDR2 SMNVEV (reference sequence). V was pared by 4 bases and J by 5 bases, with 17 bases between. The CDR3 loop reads CASSSQPPGWYGYTF. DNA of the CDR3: TGTGCCAGCAGTTCCCAACCCCCAGGTTGGTATGGCTACACCTTC.

The CDR3 DNA follows: TGTGCCAGTAGTAATGGACTAGCGGGGGGGCATGAGCAGTTCTTC. Translated, it gives CASSNGLAGGHEQFF. The rearrangement joins TRBV19 to TRBJ2-1, with TRBD2 matching over 15 bases. CDR1 is LNHDA and CDR2 is SQIVND in the germline V gene (reference sequence). The CDR3 is 15 residues long. V was clipped by 4 bases and J by 8 bases; unmatched bases: 3.

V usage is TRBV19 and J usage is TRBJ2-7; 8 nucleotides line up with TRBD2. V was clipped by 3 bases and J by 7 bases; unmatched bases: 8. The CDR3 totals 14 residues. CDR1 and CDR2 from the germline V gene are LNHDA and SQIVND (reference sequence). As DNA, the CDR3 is TGTGCCAGTAGTATGTTTAGCGGGGCTTCTGAGCAGTACTTC. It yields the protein CASSMFSGASEQYF.

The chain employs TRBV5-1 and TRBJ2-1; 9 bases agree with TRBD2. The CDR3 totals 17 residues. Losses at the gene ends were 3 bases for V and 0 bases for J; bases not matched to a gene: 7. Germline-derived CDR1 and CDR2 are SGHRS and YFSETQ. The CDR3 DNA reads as TGCGCCAGCAGCTCGATTAGCGGGGGCCTCTCCTACAATGAGCAGTTCTTC. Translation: CASSSISGGLSYNEQFF.

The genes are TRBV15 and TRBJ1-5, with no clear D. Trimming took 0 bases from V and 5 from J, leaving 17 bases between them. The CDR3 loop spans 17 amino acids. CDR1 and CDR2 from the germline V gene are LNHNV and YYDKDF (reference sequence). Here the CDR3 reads CATSRDKSISRYQPQHF. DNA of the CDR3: TGTGCCACCAGCAGAGATAAGTCAATCTCCCGCTATCAGCCCCAGCATTTT. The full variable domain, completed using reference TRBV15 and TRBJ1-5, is DAMVIQNPRYQVTQFGKPVTLSCSQTLNHNVMYWYQQKSSQAPKLLFHYYDKDFNNEADTPDNFQSRRPNTSFCFLDIRSPGLGDTAMYLCATSRDKSISRYQPQHFGDGTRLSIL.

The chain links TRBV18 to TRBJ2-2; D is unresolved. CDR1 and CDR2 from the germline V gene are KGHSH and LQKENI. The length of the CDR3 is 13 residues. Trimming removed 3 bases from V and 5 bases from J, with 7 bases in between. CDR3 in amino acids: CASSPRATGELFF. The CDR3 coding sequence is TGTGCCAGCTCACCTCGAGCGACCGGGGAGCTGTTTTTT.

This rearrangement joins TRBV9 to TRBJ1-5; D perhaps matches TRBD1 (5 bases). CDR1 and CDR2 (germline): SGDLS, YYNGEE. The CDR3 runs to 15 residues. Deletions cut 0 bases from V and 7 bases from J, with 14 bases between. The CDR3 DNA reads TGTGCCAGCAGCGTAGAGCCGGACAAAGAACAGCCCCAGCATTTT. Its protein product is CASSVEPDKEQPQHF.

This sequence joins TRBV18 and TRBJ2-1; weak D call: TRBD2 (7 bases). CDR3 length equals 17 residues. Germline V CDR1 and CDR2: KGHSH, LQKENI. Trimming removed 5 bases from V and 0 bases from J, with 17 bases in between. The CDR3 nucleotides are TGTGCCAGCTCAGCGGGCGGGGGCACTGCCTCCTACAATGAGCAGTTCTTC. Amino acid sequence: CASSAGGGTASYNEQFF.

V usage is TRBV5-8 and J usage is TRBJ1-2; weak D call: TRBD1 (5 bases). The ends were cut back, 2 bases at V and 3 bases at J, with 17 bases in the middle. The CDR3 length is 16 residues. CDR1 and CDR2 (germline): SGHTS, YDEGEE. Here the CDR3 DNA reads TGTGCCAGCAGCTTTGCCCACAGGCGTCGGGACTATGGCTACACCTTC. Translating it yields CASSFAHRRRDYGYTF.

The CDR3 DNA sequence: TGTGCCAGCAGCTGGTCTAGCGGGCTAAGCCTTAATGAGCAGTTCTTC. This codes for CASSWSSGLSLNEQFF. This chain links TRBV11-3 with TRBJ2-1; 8 positions agree with TRBD2. Germline loops: CDR1 SGHNT, CDR2 YENEEA. Germline trimming cut 4 bases from V and 7 bases from J; bases unmatched to any gene: 12. CDR3 length: 16 amino acids.

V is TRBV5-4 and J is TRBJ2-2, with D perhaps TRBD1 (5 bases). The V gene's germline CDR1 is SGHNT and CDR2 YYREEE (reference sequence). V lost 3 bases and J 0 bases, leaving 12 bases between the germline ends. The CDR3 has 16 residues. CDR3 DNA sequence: TGTGCCAGCAGCTCCAGGGTTGGAGCGAACACCGGGGAGCTGTTTTTT. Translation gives CASSSRVGANTGELFF.

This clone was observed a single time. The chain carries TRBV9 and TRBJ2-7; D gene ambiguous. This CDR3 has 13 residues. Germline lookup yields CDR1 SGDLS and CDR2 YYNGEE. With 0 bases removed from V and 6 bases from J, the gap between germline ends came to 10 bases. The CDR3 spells CASSVVGLGEQYF. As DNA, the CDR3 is TGTGCCAGCAGCGTAGTTGGCCTCGGCGAGCAGTACTTC.

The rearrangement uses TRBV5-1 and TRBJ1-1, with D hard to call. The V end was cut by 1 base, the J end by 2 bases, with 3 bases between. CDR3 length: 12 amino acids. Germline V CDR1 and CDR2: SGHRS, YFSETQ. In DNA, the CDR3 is TGCGCCAGCAGCTTGATTAACACTGAAGCTTTCTTT. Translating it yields CASSLINTEAFF.

In DNA form, the CDR3 reads TGTGCCAGCAGCGTAGGGAGGACAGGGGACACTGAAGCTTTCTTT. This translates into CASSVGRTGDTEAFF. V usage is TRBV9 and J usage is TRBJ1-1, with 9 bases aligning to TRBD1. This CDR3 has 15 residues. CDR1 is SGDLS, CDR2 YYNGEE, per germline. Trimming at V came to 0 bases and at J to 3 bases, leaving 3 bases not matched to a gene.